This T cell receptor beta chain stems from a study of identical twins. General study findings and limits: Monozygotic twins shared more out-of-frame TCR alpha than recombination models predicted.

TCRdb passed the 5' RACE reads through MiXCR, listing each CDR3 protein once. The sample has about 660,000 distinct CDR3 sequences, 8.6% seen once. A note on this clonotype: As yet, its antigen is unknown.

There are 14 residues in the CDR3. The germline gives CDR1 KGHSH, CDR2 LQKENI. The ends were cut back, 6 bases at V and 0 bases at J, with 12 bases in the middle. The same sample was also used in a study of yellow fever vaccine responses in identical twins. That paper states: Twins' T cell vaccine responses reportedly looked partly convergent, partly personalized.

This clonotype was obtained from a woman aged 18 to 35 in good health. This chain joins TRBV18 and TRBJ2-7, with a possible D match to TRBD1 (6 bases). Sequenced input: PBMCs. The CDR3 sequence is CASSAGDNSYEQYF. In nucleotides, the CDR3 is TGTGCCAGCTCCGCCGGGGACAACTCCTACGAGCAGTACTTC.